The 22 T cell receptor beta chains below all came from one sample that was sequenced in a study of T cells in Graves' hyperthyroidism and ophthalmopathy. TCR beta CDR3 sequences were amplified from RNA transcripts. Researchers ran a first-round RT-PCR on the TCR CDR3 using the HTBI primer set. Each CDR3 protein gets one entry after TCRdb re-called the multiplex PCR reads with MiXCR. The table records approximately 560,000 distinct CDR3 sequences, around 45% of them present only once. Sequences were obtained from peripheral blood or thyroid tissue (not recorded which). Receptor source: a woman under 30 with Graves' hyperthyroidism.

The rearrangement links TRBV11-1 to TRBJ2-7; 8 bases line up with TRBD2. Germline V CDR1 and CDR2: SGHAT, FQDESV (reference sequence). The V and J ends lost 6 bases and 6 bases, in that order; junction bases with no gene match: 4. The CDR3 is 12 residues long. The CDR3 spells CASRTSASEQYF. In DNA, the CDR3 is TGTGCCAGCAGGACTAGCGCCTCCGAGCAGTACTTC.

The chain links TRBV5-1 to TRBJ2-7; D perhaps matches TRBD2 (6 bases). Germline CDR1 reads SGHRS; CDR2 reads YFSETQ. The CDR3 runs to 16 residues. V lost 4 bases and J 0 bases, leaving 17 bases between the germline ends. CDR3 in amino acids: CASSQVGDGSSYEQYF. The DNA for the CDR3 is TGCGCCAGCAGCCAAGTTGGGGACGGGAGCTCCTACGAGCAGTACTTC.

Note on this clonotype: With a much larger clone just one base away, this may be a read error. This chain links TRBV12-3 or TRBV12-4 with TRBJ1-1; D gene ambiguous. The CDR3 consists of 14 residues. With 3 bases removed from V and 0 bases from J, the gap between germline ends came to 8 bases. CDR3 DNA sequence: TGTGCCAGCAGTTTGGTCCAGGTGAACACTGAAGCTTTCTTT. Its protein product is CASSLVQVNTEAFF.

Details on this clonotype: A much larger clone sits a single nucleotide away, making a read error possible. V is TRBV25-1 and J is TRBJ2-7; no clear D. The V end lost 1 base, the J end lost 3 bases, and 13 bases lay between the germline ends. Germline values: CDR1 MGHDK, CDR2 SYGVNS. There are 15 residues in the CDR3. CDR3 coding DNA: TGTGCCAGCAGTGAATTTTTTGGACGGCACTACGAGCAGTACTTC. This translates into CASSEFFGRHYEQYF.

In DNA, the CDR3 is TGCAGCGGCAGAGGGGGGGGCGAGCAGTACTTC. As protein: CSGRGGGEQYF. The chain combines TRBV20-1 with TRBJ2-7, with D perhaps TRBD2 (7 bases). Per germline, CDR1 DFQATT and CDR2 SNEGSKA (reference sequence). The length of the CDR3 is 11 residues.

The V and J genes are TRBV20-1 and TRBJ2-3; 9 nucleotides match TRBD2. There are 14 residues in the CDR3. V shed 3 bases and J 6 bases; nucleotides not matched to a gene: 7. Germline CDR1 reads DFQATT; CDR2 reads SNEGSKA (reference sequence). The CDR3 loop reads CSASSIAGADTQYF. The CDR3 region has the DNA TGCAGTGCTAGTTCGATAGCGGGAGCCGATACGCAGTATTTT.

The chain couples TRBV20-1 to TRBJ2-7, with D possibly matching TRBD2 (6 bases). Between the trimmed V and J ends, which lost 4 bases and 0 bases, there was a span of 16 bases. Germline V gives CDR1 DFQATT, CDR2 SNEGSKA (reference sequence). The CDR3 is 15 residues long. CDR3 region: CSAKTREDTSYEQYF. The CDR3 region has the DNA TGCAGTGCTAAGACGAGGGAGGATACCTCCTACGAGCAGTACTTC.

V usage is TRBV2 and J usage is TRBJ2-2, with D tentatively TRBD1 or TRBD2 (6 bases each). The germline gives CDR1 SNHLY, CDR2 FYNNEI. The CDR3 is made up of 17 amino acids. V was clipped by 2 bases and J by 6 bases, with 19 bases between them. The CDR3 region is CASSESGAGMVSGELFF. CDR3 nucleotide sequence: TGTGCCAGCAGTGAATCGGGGGCAGGGATGGTGTCCGGGGAGCTGTTTTTT.

A few counts support this clonotype. The V gene is TRBV9, the J gene TRBJ2-2; 12 nucleotides align to TRBD2. In germline, CDR1 is SGDLS, CDR2 YYNGEE. The CDR3 loop spans 16 amino acids. Trimming removed 3 bases from V and 5 bases from J; junction bases left unmatched: 5. The CDR3 DNA reads as TGTGCCAGCAGCGGTAGACTAGCGGGAGCTACCGGGGAGCTGTTTTTT. This gives the protein CASSGRLAGATGELFF.

This clonotype was recorded many times. CDR3 region: CSVEDGANVLTF. Written as DNA, the CDR3 is TGCAGCGTTGAAGATGGGGCCAACGTCCTGACTTTC. The chain employs TRBV29-1 and TRBJ2-6; D is unclear. The V end was cut by 0 bases, the J end by 3 bases, with 0 bases between. Per the germline V gene, CDR1 is SQVTM and CDR2 is ANQGSEA. The CDR3 consists of 12 residues.

The rearrangement joins TRBV29-1 to TRBJ2-7; 8 nucleotides match TRBD1. The CDR3 totals 14 residues. The germline V gene has CDR1 SQVTM and CDR2 ANQGSEA. V shed 2 bases, J shed 7 bases, and the junction held 10 bases outside the gene matches. The DNA of the CDR3 is TGCAGCGTTGAAAGGGGGTCAGGGGGCGAAGAGCAGTACTTC. Encoded protein: CSVERGSGGEEQYF.

The rearrangement joins TRBV20-1 to TRBJ2-7; tentative D call: TRBD2 (5 bases). CDR1 is DFQATT, CDR2 SNEGSKA, per germline (reference sequence). CDR3 length: 14 residues. Trimming shortened V by 1 base and J by 4 bases, and 14 bases separated the two germline ends. The CDR3 nucleotides are TGCAGTGCTAGAGCGCCTAGCTGGAGGTACGAGCAGTACTTC. Protein: CSARAPSWRYEQYF.

This clonotype has just a few counts. The chain combines TRBV7-2 with TRBJ1-1; a weak D match, TRBD1 (5 bases). There are 12 residues in the CDR3. Germline assignment: CDR1 SGHTA and CDR2 FQGNSA. Trimming took off 8 bases at V and 1 base at J, with 8 bases between the two ends. The CDR3 spells CASAQGNTEAFF. CDR3 sequence (DNA): TGTGCCAGCGCTCAGGGGAACACTGAAGCTTTCTTT.

This clonotype was counted at least ten times. The V and J genes are TRBV25-1 and TRBJ2-7, with D unresolved. The CDR3 is made up of 14 amino acids. Looked up from germline, CDR1 is MGHDK and CDR2 is SYGVNS. Trimming took 3 bases from V and 2 from J, leaving 11 bases between them. This CDR3 reads CASSDDRVPYEQYF. The DNA for the CDR3 is TGTGCCAGCAGTGATGACCGGGTCCCCTACGAGCAGTACTTC.

This clonotype was picked up many times. The chain employs TRBV15 and TRBJ1-2; D gene ambiguous. Germline CDR1 LNHNV, CDR2 YYDKDF (reference sequence). The CDR3 has 16 residues. V was trimmed by 4 bases and J by 0 bases, leaving 15 bases between them. The CDR3 sequence is CATSTPDPLANYGYTF. CDR3 coding DNA: TGTGCCACCAGCACCCCCGACCCGTTAGCTAACTATGGCTACACCTTC.

CDR3 DNA sequence: TGCAGTGCTAGGGACAGGGGAGGAACAACTGAAGCTTTCTTT. Protein: CSARDRGGTTEAFF. The V and J genes are TRBV20-1 and TRBJ1-1; TRBD1 agrees at 9 bases. The CDR3 runs to 14 residues. The trim removed 3 bases at V and 5 bases at J, leaving 7 bases unmatched. Germline V lookup: CDR1 DFQATT, CDR2 SNEGSKA (reference sequence).

This clonotype was observed a few times. This chain joins TRBV10-3 and TRBJ2-6; D ambiguous. This CDR3 has 16 residues. The germline V and J ends were trimmed by 3 bases and 3 bases, with 12 bases remaining between them. CDR1 and CDR2 from the germline V gene are ENHRY and SYGVKD. The DNA of the CDR3 is TGTGCCATCAGTGATGTAAAGGGTTTTGGGGCCAACGTCCTGACTTTC. Translation: CAISDVKGFGANVLTF.

The chain joins TRBV5-1 to TRBJ1-1; D call uncertain. This CDR3 spans 15 amino acids. CDR1 is SGHRS and CDR2 is YFSETQ in the germline V gene. Between the trimmed V and J ends, which lost 0 bases and 1 base, there was a span of 10 bases. As DNA, the CDR3 is TGCGCCAGCAGCTTGGGACGGCGGTCGAACACTGAAGCTTTCTTT. Translated: CASSLGRRSNTEAFF.

In this sample, this clonotype turned up many times. The chain employs TRBV15 and TRBJ2-5; possibly TRBD1 for D (5 bases). Per germline, CDR1 LNHNV and CDR2 YYDKDF (reference sequence). V lost 1 base and J lost 2, with 5 bases in between. CDR3 length: 13 residues. CDR3 region: CATSRGQQETQYF. The DNA for the CDR3 is TGTGCCACCAGCAGAGGACAGCAAGAGACCCAGTACTTC.

The rearrangement joins TRBV7-9 to TRBJ1-1; the D gene is possibly TRBD1 (5 bases). V was cut by 1 base and J by 10 bases, with 16 bases left in between. The germline V gene encodes CDR1 SEHNR and CDR2 FQNEAQ (reference sequence). The CDR3 loop spans 14 amino acids. CDR3 loop: CASSLGTLVGRAFF. CDR3 in DNA: TGTGCCAGCAGCTTAGGGACACTCGTCGGGAGAGCTTTCTTT.

Comments on this clonotype: At one end, the junction sequence differs from germline, possibly due to a read error. The chain has TRBV6-6 and TRBJ2-5, with a possible D match to TRBD1 (6 bases). CDR3 size: 12 residues. Germline values: CDR1 MNHNY, CDR2 SVGAGI (reference sequence). The CDR3 nucleotides read TGTGCCAGCGGGGGCACAGAGGAGACCCAGTGCTTC. Residues: CASGGTEETQCF.

This clonotype was seen a handful of times. The J gene is TRBJ1-5, the V gene TRBV6-5, with D perhaps matching TRBD1 (5 bases). The CDR3 sequence is 12 residues long. With 7 bases removed from V and 6 bases from J, the gap between germline ends came to 10 bases. The V gene's germline CDR1 is MNHEY and CDR2 SVGAGI. The CDR3 reads CASTRGGQPQHF. The CDR3 DNA follows: TGTGCCAGCACTAGGGGTGGTCAGCCCCAGCATTTT.